The subject of this entry is one T cell receptor beta chain. This table comes from immunoSEQ multiplex PCR, and its TCRdb copy is limited to in-frame clones, with some not included. Of some 94,000 clones detected, 87% appear once; the ten largest clones hold about 16%. These data are taken from a study of blood T cell repertoires in COVID-19. As for the study in general: PBMCs, B-cell-depleted T cells, or T cells provided the cDNA or gDNA that made up the material.

With 0 bases removed from V and 3 bases from J, the gap between germline ends came to 9 bases. Germline loops: CDR1 SGHAT, CDR2 FQNNGV. CDR3 length: 14 residues. In Seattle, patients joined the study during active infection and were tracked longitudinally. The genes are TRBV11-2 and TRBJ2-7, with D perhaps matching TRBD2 (6 bases). The receptor's source is a woman aged 55-70 years with COVID-19, enrolled during active disease. Sequencing used peripheral blood. DNA for the CDR3: TGTGCCAGCAGCTTAGACGGGGGTATCTACGAGCAGTACTTC. This translates into CASSLDGGIYEQYF.